This T cell receptor beta chain originates from a study of T cell repertoires in cytomegalovirus infection. Overall study: Alongside well-studied HLA-B-restricted CMV epitopes, recently identified HLA-C-restricted CMV epitopes were also used.

The CDR3 is made up of 15 amino acids. V lost 1 base and J 3 bases, leaving 13 bases between the germline ends. The V gene's germline CDR1 is LGHNA and CDR2 YNFKEQ. TCRdb ran MiXCR on the reads and lists one entry per CDR3 protein. The repertoire holds about 400,000 distinct CDR3 sequences, with about 34% as singletons. As regards this clonotype: Its antigen is undetermined.

Sequences were derived from cultured PBMCs, sampled from culture after CMV antigen stimulation. The clonotype comes from a human donor in good health (CMV status not recorded). Some clones in this sample may be carry-over from other donors' samples. V usage is TRBV4-2 and J usage is TRBJ2-7, with TRBD1 as a possible D gene (6 bases). The CDR3 sequence is CASSQGFRGGYEQYF. The CDR3 nucleotides are TGTGCCAGCAGCCAAGGGTTTAGAGGGGGCTACGAGCAGTACTTC.